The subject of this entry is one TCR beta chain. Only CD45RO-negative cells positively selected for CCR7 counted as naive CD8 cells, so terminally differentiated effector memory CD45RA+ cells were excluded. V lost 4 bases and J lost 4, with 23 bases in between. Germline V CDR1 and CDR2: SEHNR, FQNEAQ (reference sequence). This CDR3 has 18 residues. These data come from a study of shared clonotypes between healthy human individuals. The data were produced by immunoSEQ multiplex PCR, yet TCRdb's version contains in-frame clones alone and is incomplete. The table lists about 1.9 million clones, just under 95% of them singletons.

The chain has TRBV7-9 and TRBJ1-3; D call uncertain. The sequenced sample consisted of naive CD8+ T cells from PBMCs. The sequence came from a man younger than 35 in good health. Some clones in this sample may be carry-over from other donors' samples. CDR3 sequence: CASSSASILGRWGNTIYF. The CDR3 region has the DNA TGTGCCAGCAGCTCAGCTAGTATACTTGGACGGTGGGGAAACACCATATATTTT.